These 3 T cell receptor beta chains were all obtained from the same sample, sequenced in a study of T cells in Graves' hyperthyroidism and ophthalmopathy. RNA transcripts gave rise to amplified TCR beta CDR3 regions. TCR CDR3 underwent first-round RT-PCR with the HTBI primer set. TCRdb reanalysed the multiplex PCR reads using MiXCR and keeps one entry per CDR3 protein. This table holds 690,000 or so distinct CDR3 sequences, approximately 18% found once. The specimen sequenced was blood. The source is a woman between 45 and 65 years old with Graves' hyperthyroidism that later progressed to Graves' ophthalmopathy.

There are many counts of this clonotype. The CDR3 bases are TGTGCCAAAGTGGGGACTAGCCCCCATGAGCAGTTCTTC. Amino acids: CAKVGTSPHEQFF. The chain joins TRBV2 to TRBJ2-1; 9 positions match TRBD2. The CDR3 runs 13 residues. V lost 10 bases, J lost 8 bases, and 9 bases stayed unmatched. Germline V gives CDR1 SNHLY, CDR2 FYNNEI. Variable domain in full (rest from reference TRBV2 and TRBJ2-1): EPEVTQTPSHQVTQMGQEVILRCVPISNHLYFYWYRQILGQKVEFLVSFYNNEISEKSEIFDDQFSVERPDGSNFTLKIRSTKLEDSAMYFCAKVGTSPHEQFFGPGTRLTVL.

This clonotype has a count of ten or more. In DNA, the CDR3 is TGCGCCAGCAGCCAAGAAGGCAGAACTAACTATGGCTACACCTTC. This sequence encodes CASSQEGRTNYGYTF. V and J are TRBV4-1 and TRBJ1-2, with D hard to call. Trimming removed 0 bases from V and 0 bases from J, with 8 bases in between. CDR1 MGHRA and CDR2 YSYEKL come from the germline V gene. This CDR3 is 15 amino acids long.

Worth noting for this clonotype: A junction end diverges from the germline sequence, so it may reflect a read error. The chain couples TRBV20-1 to TRBJ1-1; tentative D call: TRBD1 (5 bases). Germline V CDR1 and CDR2: DFQATT, SNEGSKA (reference sequence). The CDR3 is 14 residues long. The CDR3 loop reads CSTRLGRVNTEAFF. DNA for the CDR3: TGCAGTACTAGATTGGGACGAGTGAACACTGAAGCTTTCTTT.